This T cell receptor (beta chain) was obtained from a study of metastatic and nonmetastatic thyroid tumors. On the study more broadly: The comparison covered peripheral blood and tumor or nodule tissue in malignant and benign thyroid patients. Findings and caveats of the study: Significantly greater TCR beta diversity was reportedly found in malignant thyroid tumors than in benign nodules (in blood and tumor).

V was pared by 3 bases and J by 0 bases, with 5 bases between. The CDR3 consists of 13 residues. Germline loops: CDR1 MDHEN, CDR2 SYDVKM. On this clone: Its specificity is unknown.

Study processing details: A classifier for distant metastasis in papillary thyroid cancer was constructed using CDR3 differences observed across clinicopathological groups. Through MiXCR, TCRdb re-clonotyped the PCR reads. TCRdb's processing, not the authors' own work, is the source of the V and J calls. Counted here are approximately 15,000 clones, approximately 3.7% occurring once; the ten biggest clones make up less than 25%. Patients underwent thyroid surgery, and none had received any treatment before it. The specimen sequenced was tumor tissue. J is TRBJ2-5 and V is TRBV28; D remains ambiguous. This TCR was recovered from a female donor with papillary thyroid cancer or a benign thyroid nodule (not recorded which). Some clones in this sample may be carry-over from other donors' samples. CDR3 sequence: CASSFRYQETQYF. In DNA, the CDR3 is TGTGCCAGCAGTTTCAGATACCAAGAGACCCAGTACTTC.